The next 7 T cell receptor beta chains were all read from a single sample in a study of blood T cells in healthy people across ages (dated by TCRdb to 2014 to 2015). Libraries were constructed by 5' RACE. The instrument was an Illumina HiSeq 2500. The second PCR ran for about 6 to 11 cycles and used a J-beta primer mix along with a sample-barcoded 5' primer. TCRdb ran its own pipeline on the public reads, namely fastp trimming at Q25 and MiXCR clone calling, and kept in-frame beta chains. Each record represents a unique CDR3 protein, reported with the most common genes and DNA among its rows. The sample data list 1.6 million or so distinct CDR3 sequences, and around 35% of these were observed just once. The ten top clones hold around 11% of the sample. What was sequenced was blood. The receptor source for this set is a woman aged 30 to 39 in good health.

In regard to this clonotype: Since a much larger clone is just one base distant, this may be a read error. J is TRBJ2-4 and V is TRBV29-1, with D maybe TRBD1 (5 bases). The DNA end lines up better with TRBJ2-7; the J call may be wrong. This CDR3 region has 12 residues. The germline gives CDR1 SQVTM, CDR2 ANQGSEA. CDR3 nucleotides: TGCAGCGCTGGGGCAGATACCTACGAGCAGTACTTC. Protein sequence: CSAGADTYEQYF.

The sample holds many counts of this clonotype. The chain couples TRBV29-1 to TRBJ1-2; the D is unclear. Germline loops: CDR1 SQVTM, CDR2 ANQGSEA. The CDR3 covers 11 residues. V was pared by 5 bases and J by 8 bases, with 12 bases between. CDR3 amino acids: CSVPHALGYTF. The CDR3 DNA is TGCAGCGTTCCCCATGCCTTAGGCTACACCTTC.

The chain links TRBV7-3 to TRBJ2-1, with TRBD2 matching over 15 bases. The germline V gene encodes CDR1 SGHTA and CDR2 FQGTGA. J lost 7 bases, V lost 1 base, and 8 bases had no gene match. CDR3 length: 18 residues. CDR3 nucleotides: TGTGCCAGCAGCTTAAGAGGGACTAGCGGGGGGACCAAAAATGAGCAGTTCTTC. It is translated as CASSLRGTSGGTKNEQFF.

The chain carries TRBV11-2 and TRBJ2-7, with TRBD2 matching 14 bases. Near its end, the DNA agrees better with TRBJ2-5, so the J call may be wrong. CDR3 size: 17 residues. The germline V gene encodes CDR1 SGHAT and CDR2 FQNNGV. The CDR3 protein is CASSLLLGTSGGETQYF. CDR3 in DNA: TGTGCCAGCAGCTTACTCCTAGGGACTAGCGGGGGTGAGACCCAGTACTTC.

The V gene is TRBV5-4, the J gene TRBJ1-1; perhaps TRBD1 as D (6 bases). V shed 1 base and J shed 1 base, with 17 bases lying between them. Germline V gene data show CDR1 as SGHNT and CDR2 as YYREEE (reference sequence). The CDR3 runs 17 residues. The CDR3 here is CASSLPPQGPGNTEAFF. The CDR3 coding sequence is TGTGCCAGCAGCTTGCCCCCACAGGGACCAGGGAACACTGAAGCTTTCTTT.

This clonotype was picked up many times. The genes are TRBV29-1 and TRBJ2-3; weak D call: TRBD2 (5 bases). The CDR3 covers 14 residues. Looked up from germline, CDR1 is SQVTM and CDR2 is ANQGSEA. Trimming took 4 bases from V and 0 from J, leaving 11 bases between them. The CDR3 bases are TGCAGCGTTGGAAGCGGTGCTAGCACAGATACGCAGTATTTT. Translating gives CSVGSGASTDTQYF.

The genes are TRBV20-1 and TRBJ2-1; 9 nucleotides line up with TRBD1. Per the germline V gene, CDR1 is DFQATT and CDR2 is SNEGSKA (reference sequence). The V segment lost 5 bases and the J segment 5 bases; nucleotides outside the gene matches: 10. The length of the CDR3 is 15 residues. The CDR3 loop is CSALILGQGNNEQFF. CDR3 in DNA: TGCAGTGCTCTAATTTTGGGACAGGGTAACAATGAGCAGTTCTTC.